A selection of T cell receptor beta chains follows, all from one sample in a study of molecular identifiers for immune sequencing clone quantification. TCRdb itself ran the PCR reads through MiXCR, one entry per CDR3 protein. The sample has 460,000 or so distinct CDR3 sequences, about 25% seen once. Sample: naive CD8+ T cells from blood, with Jurkat cell RNA spiked in. The receptors here all came from a human donor in good health. Some libraries in this study had Jurkat cell RNA spiked in. Each CDR3 is given with its conserved first and last residue.

>TRBV12-3/TRBV12-4
CASSRSGGRRTGELFF
>TRBV12-3/TRBV12-4
CAMGLGSGDTQYF
>TRBV7-9
CASSASGGASYNEQFF
>TRBV20-1
CSARRRGHYEQYF
>TRBV19
CASSITSSNQPQHF
>TRBV28
CASSLYREGYGYTF
>TRBV13
CASSSINLGQGSPEAFF
>TRBV5-3
CAQQKEGGDISSNYGYTF
>TRBV11-2
CASSLEVPGDTQYF
>TRBV7-9
CASRTGHNYEQYF
>TRBV7-9
CASSLLTGGTYEQYF
>TRBV4-2
CASSPGTSGLEQYF
>TRBV5-1
CASSLAANTEAFF
>TRBV13
CASSAGQGVTEAFF
>TRBV7-9
CASSFGSRDPKTEAFF
>TRBV20-1
CSARDLASGAYSGELFF
>TRBV5-6
CASSLAVGGDYYEQYF
>TRBV30
CAWNQGGEQYF
>TRBV7-9
CAEDRLAGDTDTQYF
>TRBV12-3/TRBV12-4
CASSLPPRGNEAFF
>TRBV6-2/TRBV6-3
CASSKQGFKTQCF
>TRBV5-8
CASSQLSGGLQETQYF
>TRBV12-3/TRBV12-4
CASSSGQGVYGYTF
>TRBV7-9
CASSPSVAGTYEQYF
>TRBV6-5
CASTAGGEQFF
>TRBV5-6
CASNFTGTEYEQYF
>TRBV5-4
CASRLLPDTLWYF
>TRBV19
CASGLNEQFF
>TRBV5-5
CASSFSGGREQETQYF
>TRBV7-9
CASSLDQVREQYF
>TRBV19
CASSVMHGVNTEAFF
>TRBV20-1
CSARNKDYEQYF
>TRBV20-1
CSARGRLGYEQYF
>TRBV9
CASSEDRGLNTEAFF
>TRBV13
CVSSVGADTQYF
>TRBV20-1
CSARWEDTEAFF
>TRBV27
CASSLFQGAPNTEAFF
>TRBV13
CASSLTGLDQETQYF
>TRBV28
CASREGQGVWDTQYF
>TRBV4-3
CASSPTGGYEQFF
>TRBV2
CASSEALTSYYVQFF
>TRBV6-6
CASSTYSIVGDGSPLHF
>TRBV5-6
CASSILLSYEQYF
>TRBV28
CASSFRGSRSTEAFF